This record covers a single TCR beta chain. The antigen is unknown. The analysis combined second doses at about 4 or about 12 weeks. Between the trimmed V and J ends, which lost 5 bases and 4 bases, there was a span of 15 bases. CDR1 is SGHAT, CDR2 FQNNGV, per germline. The CDR3 length is 15 residues. The sample originates from a study of T cell responses to AZD1222 COVID-19 vaccine. Study-level points and caveats: The sample set comprised mostly white British donors with more females, and clonal diversity was possibly underestimated. Every sample of the repertoires postdated the peak T cell response. Vaccine-associated CD4 TCRs spanned spike, dominant at 160-218 and 743-854.

Libraries were prepared by immunoSEQ multiplex PCR; TCRdb keeps only in-frame clonotypes and omits some of them. The data hold around 140,000 clones, with 92% observed a single time. The receptor was derived from an adult who received the AZD1222 COVID-19 vaccine. The sample in question was peripheral blood, obtained 28 days after the second AZD1222 dose. The chain has TRBV11-2 and TRBJ2-4; D remains unclear. In DNA, the CDR3 is TGTGCCAGCAGCCACCCAAGGTTGGGGAAAAACATTCAGTACTTC. As protein: CASSHPRLGKNIQYF.